This TCR beta chain was profiled in a study of OX40 agonist ivuxolimab in advanced cancers. Study in general: Patients received the agonistic anti-OX40 (CD134) antibody ivuxolimab.

TCRdb's copy holds only in-frame clones and misses some; the assay was immunoSEQ multiplex PCR. Of some 54,000 clones listed, over 70% are singletons. From germline, CDR1 is LNHDA and CDR2 SQIVND (reference sequence). This CDR3 region has 16 residues. V lost 6 bases to trimming and J lost 4 bases; unmatched junction nucleotides: 13. The TCR originated in an adult with an advanced solid tumor such as melanoma, head and neck, liver or kidney cancer. The chain carries TRBV19 and TRBJ1-2, with 8 positions matching TRBD1. Sample: CD4+ or CD8+ T cells sorted from blood, taken in a trial of the OX40 agonist ivuxolimab. CDR3 loop: CASSPPTGDHFYGYTF. CDR3 coding DNA: TGTGCCAGTAGCCCCCCGACAGGGGACCACTTCTATGGCTACACCTTC.